This entry describes one T cell receptor (beta chain). Its antigen is not known. Germline V gene data show CDR1 as MDHEN and CDR2 as SYDVKM. Germline trimming cut 4 bases from V and 4 bases from J; bases unmatched to any gene: 12. The CDR3 length is 16 residues. This entry belongs to a study of CD8 T cells in Susac syndrome. After extraction with the RNeasy kit, about 0.45 to 1 ug of the RNA was reverse transcribed using random hexamers. TCRdb called the immunoSEQ multiplex PCR reads again in MiXCR, with one record for every CDR3 protein. The sample carries more than 150,000 distinct CDR3 sequences, 95% recorded once. Study findings and constraints: CD8+ clones in Susac expanded most in TEMRA cells and active patients. There were over 15 Susac-specific public clones in total CD8+ repertoires and a few in CD8+ TEMRA repertoires.

Negative isolation yielded the CD8+ and CD4+ T cells, while FACS enriched the TEMRA cells. This sequence joins TRBV28 and TRBJ2-5, with 7 bases fitting TRBD2. Sequenced: CD8+ T cells from PBMCs. The TCR comes from a human donor with Susac syndrome. CDR3 nucleotide sequence: TGTGCCAGCAGTTCGCCCCAGGGAGGCGGGAGAGAGACCCAGTACTTC. It is translated as CASSSPQGGGRETQYF.